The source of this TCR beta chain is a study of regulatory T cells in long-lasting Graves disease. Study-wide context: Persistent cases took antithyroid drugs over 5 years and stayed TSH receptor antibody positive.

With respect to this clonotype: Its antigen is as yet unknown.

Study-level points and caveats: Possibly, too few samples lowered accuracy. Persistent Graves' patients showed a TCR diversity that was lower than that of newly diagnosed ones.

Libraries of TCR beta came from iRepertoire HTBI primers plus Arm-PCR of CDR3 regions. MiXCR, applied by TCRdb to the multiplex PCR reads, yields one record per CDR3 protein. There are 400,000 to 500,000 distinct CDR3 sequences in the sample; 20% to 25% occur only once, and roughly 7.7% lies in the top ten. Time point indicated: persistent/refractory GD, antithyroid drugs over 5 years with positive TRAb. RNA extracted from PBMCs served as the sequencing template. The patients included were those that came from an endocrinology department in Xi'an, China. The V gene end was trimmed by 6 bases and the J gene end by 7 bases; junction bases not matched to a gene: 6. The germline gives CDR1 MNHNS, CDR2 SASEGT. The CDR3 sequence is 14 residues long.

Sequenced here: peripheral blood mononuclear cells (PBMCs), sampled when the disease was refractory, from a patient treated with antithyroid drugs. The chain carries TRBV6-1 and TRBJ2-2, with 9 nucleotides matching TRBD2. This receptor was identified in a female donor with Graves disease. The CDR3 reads CASRNSGSRGELFF. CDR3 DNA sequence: TGTGCCAGCAGAAATAGCGGGAGCCGCGGGGAGCTGTTTTTT.